This TCR beta chain stems from a study of blood T cell repertoires in COVID-19. The overall study: The study drew acute and convalescent COVID-19 samples from the United States, Italy and Spain.

Data came from immunoSEQ multiplex PCR; TCRdb stores just in-frame clones and leaves some out. The sample includes fewer than 400,000 clones, approximately 90% of them seen just once. CDR3 size: 15 residues. Germline V gene sequence: CDR1 SQVTM, CDR2 ANQGSEA. J lost 1 base, V lost 3 bases, and 2 bases had no gene match. Allocation to cohorts depended on clinical history reported by the participants. Exposed participants encountered a COVID-19 case during the 2 weeks preceding study entry. The sequence was obtained from a woman aged 25 to 39 who had been exposed to COVID-19. The source material was PBMCs or T cells enriched from blood (not recorded which). The rearrangement joins TRBV29-1 to TRBJ2-5; 13 bases are shared with TRBD2. The CDR3 sequence is CSVEGLAGLQETQYF. DNA for the CDR3: TGCAGCGTTGAGGGACTAGCGGGGCTCCAAGAGACCCAGTACTTC.